These 21 T cell receptor beta chains originate from one sample sequenced in a study of blood T cell repertoires in COVID-19. Only in-frame clones appear in the TCRdb table, and some are missing; sequencing was by immunoSEQ multiplex PCR. The repertoire holds some 150,000 clones, with about 80% as singletons. The sample was peripheral blood. All receptors derive from a human donor in a cohort sampled during active COVID-19.

V and J are TRBV6-5 and TRBJ1-2; D is perhaps TRBD1 (6 bases). Germline values: CDR1 MNHEY, CDR2 SVGAGI. CDR3 size: 12 residues. In DNA, the CDR3 is TGTGCTTCCCGACAGGAATTCTATGGCTACACCTTC. Translated: CASRQEFYGYTF.

This chain connects TRBV6-5 to TRBJ1-5; tentatively, D is TRBD1 (6 bases). The CDR3 is 15 amino acids. V lost 4 bases to trimming and J lost 2 bases, with 12 bases between them. Germline values: CDR1 MNHEY, CDR2 SVGAGI. This CDR3 reads CASSLQGKGNQPQHF. The CDR3 nucleotides read TGTGCCAGCAGTTTACAGGGTAAGGGCAATCAGCCCCAGCATTTT.

The V and J genes are TRBV29-1 and TRBJ2-3; TRBD2 agrees at 7 bases. With V trimmed by 4 bases and J by 2 bases, 9 bases remained unmatched. The CDR3 contains 15 residues. The germline V gene encodes CDR1 SQVTM and CDR2 ANQGSEA. DNA for the CDR3: TGCAGCGTTGCGATTCTAGCGGCCGCCACAGATACGCAGTATTTT. Residues: CSVAILAAATDTQYF.

The V and J genes are TRBV6-2 or TRBV6-3 and TRBJ1-4, with D hard to call. The germline V gene has CDR1 MNHEY and CDR2 SVGEGT. The CDR3 loop spans 15 amino acids. V was trimmed by 2 bases and J by 0 bases, leaving 7 bases between them. In nucleotides, the CDR3 is TGTGCCAGCAGTTACCCCGTTGCAACTAATGAAAAACTGTTTTTT. This encodes CASSYPVATNEKLFF.

J is TRBJ2-1 and V is TRBV30; 10 bases match TRBD2. CDR1 GTSNPN and CDR2 SVGIG come from the germline V gene (reference sequence). The CDR3 length is 15 residues. Trimming removed 4 bases from V and 9 bases from J; junction bases left unmatched: 12. The CDR3 nucleotides are TGTGCCTGGACTCCGAGCGGGAGGGCCAGCGTTGAGCAGTTCTTC. As protein: CAWTPSGRASVEQFF.

The chain couples TRBV4-3 to TRBJ2-1; the D is unclear. Trimming cost V 1 base and J 8 bases, with 21 bases left between them. CDR1 and CDR2 from the germline V gene are LGHNA and YSLEER. The CDR3 runs to 17 residues. The CDR3 protein is CASSQAPSRTRWDEQFF. DNA of the CDR3: TGCGCCAGCAGCCAAGCACCATCTAGAACTCGCTGGGATGAGCAGTTCTTC.

The gene calls are TRBV5-4 and TRBJ2-3; 9 bases fit TRBD1. Germline V gene data show CDR1 as SGHNT and CDR2 as YYREEE (reference sequence). The junction had 1 base not matched to a gene; V was cut back by 3 bases and J by 8 bases. The CDR3 is made up of 12 amino acids. This CDR3 reads CASSSQGATQYF. Here the CDR3 DNA reads TGTGCCAGCAGCTCACAGGGGGCTACGCAGTATTTT.

The V call is TRBV11-2, the J call TRBJ2-5; 14 bases fit TRBD2. The CDR3 has 15 amino acids. The germline CDR1 and CDR2 sequences are SGHAT and FQNNGV. J lost 4 bases, V lost 4 bases, and 2 bases had no gene match. The CDR3 is CASSSGLAGVETQYF. The CDR3 DNA reads as TGTGCCAGCAGCTCGGGACTAGCGGGAGTAGAGACCCAGTACTTC.

This chain joins TRBV7-9 and TRBJ2-7; 8 bases are shared with TRBD1. CDR3 length: 15 residues. The ends lost 3 bases at V and 1 base at J; junction bases unmatched: 5. The germline V gene has CDR1 SEHNR and CDR2 FQNEAQ (reference sequence). CDR3 DNA sequence: TGTGCCAGCAGCTTTACGGACAGGGCTTCCTACGAGCAGTACTTC. It encodes CASSFTDRASYEQYF.

The rearrangement links TRBV30 to TRBJ1-1; 9 positions match TRBD1. The CDR3 contains 15 residues. Trimming removed 1 base from V and 2 bases from J; junction bases left unmatched: 5. Germline CDR1 is GTSNPN and CDR2 is SVGIG (reference sequence). The CDR3 region is CAWSDLQGANTEAFF. As DNA, the CDR3 is TGTGCCTGGAGTGATCTACAGGGGGCTAACACTGAAGCTTTCTTT.

V gene TRBV6-6 combines with J gene TRBJ2-7; maybe TRBD2 (6 bases). This CDR3 is built from 12 residues. V lost 10 bases and J 4 bases, leaving 14 bases between the germline ends. In germline, CDR1 is MNHNY, CDR2 SVGAGI (reference sequence). The CDR3 nucleotides are TGTGCCACGCGGGACCTTGATTACGAGCAGTACTTC. This encodes CATRDLDYEQYF.

This chain uses TRBV5-1 with TRBJ2-2; TRBD2 matches at 10 bases. V shed 2 bases and J 7 bases; nucleotides not matched to a gene: 11. The CDR3 runs to 17 residues. CDR1 is SGHRS, CDR2 YFSETQ, per germline. CDR3 sequence reads: CASSFSPSGSSSGELFF. The DNA of the CDR3 is TGCGCCAGCAGCTTCAGCCCTAGCGGGAGTTCTAGCGGGGAGCTGTTTTTT.

This rearrangement joins TRBV7-3 to TRBJ2-5; D call uncertain. Deletions cut 0 bases from V and 3 bases from J, with 5 bases between. CDR1 is SGHTA, CDR2 FQGTGA, per germline. This CDR3 region has 13 residues. The CDR3 DNA reads TGTGCCAGCAGCTTAACTAGAGAAGAGACCCAGTACTTC. This gives the protein CASSLTREETQYF.

CDR3 nucleotides: TGTGCCAGTACCCTTCAAGAGGGTCGAGCTAACTATGGCTACACCTTC. Its protein is CASTLQEGRANYGYTF. The J gene is TRBJ1-2, the V gene TRBV19, with no clear D. The V end was cut by 7 bases, the J end by 0 bases, with 18 bases between. Germline V gives CDR1 LNHDA, CDR2 SQIVND (reference sequence). The CDR3 is 16 residues long.

The rearrangement links TRBV28 to TRBJ1-4; TRBD1 aligns across 9 bases. Looked up from germline, CDR1 is MDHEN and CDR2 is SYDVKM. Losses at the gene ends were 4 bases for V and 4 bases for J; bases not matched to a gene: 4. This CDR3 has 15 amino acids. CDR3 protein: CASSSQGADNEKLFF. The DNA of the CDR3 is TGTGCCAGCAGTTCACAGGGGGCAGATAATGAAAAACTGTTTTTT. Filled out from reference TRBV28 and TRBJ1-4, the complete variable domain reads DVKVTQSSRYLVKRTGEKVFLECVQDMDHENMFWYRQDPGLGLRLIYFSYDVKMKEKGDIPEGYSVSREKKERFSLILESASTNQTSMYLCASSSQGADNEKLFFGSGTQLSVL.

The chain is built from TRBV19 and TRBJ2-1; a possible D gene is TRBD2 (5 bases). Germline loops: CDR1 LNHDA, CDR2 SQIVND (reference sequence). Trimming cost V 5 bases and J 0 bases, with 11 bases left between them. The CDR3 loop spans 15 amino acids. CDR3 sequence: CASSGPGNSYNEQFF. For the CDR3, the DNA is TGTGCCAGTAGTGGCCCGGGGAACTCCTACAATGAGCAGTTCTTC.

J is TRBJ2-6 and V is TRBV28; possible D gene TRBD2, 6 bases. Trimming pared 1 base from V and 2 bases from J, leaving 18 bases between. CDR3 length: 19 amino acids. CDR1 MDHEN and CDR2 SYDVKM come from the germline V gene. The DNA of the CDR3 is TGTGCCAGCAGTTTATTGGGGGAGGCCGGAGGTGCTGGGGCCAACGTCCTGACTTTC. Residues: CASSLLGEAGGAGANVLTF.

This clone was recorded only once. This chain links TRBV6-6 with TRBJ2-1, with 7 bases matching TRBD2. CDR3 size: 16 residues. Germline-derived CDR1 and CDR2 are MNHNY and SVGAGI (reference sequence). The V and J ends lost 2 bases and 9 bases, in that order; junction bases with no gene match: 13. CDR3 region: CASSYPRNGGSIEQFF. Written as DNA, the CDR3 is TGTGCCAGCAGTTACCCTAGAAATGGCGGGAGTATTGAGCAGTTCTTC.

The rearrangement joins TRBV7-2 to TRBJ1-1; a weak D match, TRBD1 (6 bases). The CDR3 spans 14 residues. V was shortened by 8 bases and J by 4 bases, with 17 bases between the two germline ends. Germline V gene data show CDR1 as SGHTA and CDR2 as FQGNSA. The CDR3 reads CASQTGYEGTEAFF. Written as DNA, the CDR3 is TGTGCCAGCCAAACAGGGTATGAAGGCACTGAAGCTTTCTTT.

V gene TRBV6-5 combines with J gene TRBJ2-7; 13 bases line up with TRBD2. The germline V gene encodes CDR1 MNHEY and CDR2 SVGAGI. V lost 3 bases to trimming and J lost 6 bases; unmatched junction nucleotides: 5. The CDR3 spans 15 residues. CDR3 coding DNA: TGTGCCAGCAGTTATACTAGCGGGAGGGCAGGCGAGCAGTACTTC. Its protein product is CASSYTSGRAGEQYF.

V gene TRBV14 combines with J gene TRBJ2-3; perhaps TRBD2 as D (5 bases). With 4 bases removed from V and 2 bases from J, the gap between germline ends came to 7 bases. This CDR3 comprises 13 residues. Germline V lookup: CDR1 SGHDN, CDR2 FVKESK. The CDR3 DNA reads as TGTGCCAGCAGCCTCGGGATCACAGATACGCAGTATTTT. Protein sequence: CASSLGITDTQYF.